This is a list of T cell receptor beta chains from one sample in a study of shared clonotypes between healthy human individuals. Data came from immunoSEQ multiplex PCR; TCRdb stores just in-frame clones and leaves some out. The sample lists 1 million to 1.3 million clones, roughly 74% occurring once. The sequencing sample was made of memory CD4+ T cells from PBMCs. These TCRs come from a man aged 18 to 30 in good health. Some clones in this sample may be carry-over from other donors' samples. Each CDR3 is given without its conserved first and last residue.

TRBJ1-2,TRBV4-2,ASSQDRDLANYGYT
TRBJ2-1,TRBV10-3,AISVTAGNNEQF
TRBJ1-2,TRBV6-1,ASSVGQGAYGYT
TRBJ2-1,TRBV7-2,ASSLAYRGLAGGNEQF
TRBJ2-5,TRBV4-3,ASSKGPGETQY
TRBJ2-7,TRBV7-2,ASSVTSGTYEQY
TRBJ2-3,TRBV5-1,ASSSGLGRTDTQY
TRBJ1-3,TRBV18,ASSPAGNTIY
TRBJ2-7,TRBV5-1,ASSLAVGGRSYEQY
TRBJ2-2,TRBV30,AWTPQRALGTGGLF
TRBJ1-5,TRBV6-6,ASRDLQGSRNQPQH
TRBJ2-2,TRBV5-1,ASSLGPAGELF
TRBJ2-7,TRBV13,ASSLAGGSLYEQY
TRBJ2-3,TRBV7-8,ASSAATSGPAIGQY
TRBJ2-1,TRBV5-1,ASSSGPSWDEQF
TRBJ1-4,TRBV18,ASSPLARDEKLF
TRBJ2-7,TRBV7-9,ASSPYPGQGRHEQY
TRBJ1-5,TRBV4-3,ASSQGGSNQPQH
TRBJ2-2,TRBV2,ASSEAAANTGELF
TRBJ1-1,TRBV19,ATWTGRNTEAF
TRBJ1-3,TRBV6-1,ASSDPGRTAGNTIY
TRBJ1-2,TRBV19,ASSQLYLRYGYT
TRBJ1-5,TRBV15,ATSSEQGWGYSNQPQH
TRBJ2-3,TRBV5-1,ASSLGRQGLDTQY
TRBJ2-3,TRBV9,ASSLRDRETDTQY
TRBJ1-4,TRBV5-6,ASSTTGAVNEKLF
TRBJ2-5,TRBV11-2,ASSSQGRKETQY
TRBJ2-1,TRBV6-4,ASSPFKTTNGTF
TRBJ2-1,TRBV14,ASSQDGRGWAYNEQF
TRBJ2-7,TRBV30,AWSLGTASYEQY
TRBJ2-7,TRBV5-1,ASSPGTGTHEQY
TRBJ2-1,TRBV7-2,ASSLDRARANEQF
TRBJ2-2,TRBV5-1,ASSLFRELSGELF
TRBJ1-2,TRBV2,ASRKAGGNYGYT
TRBJ2-1,TRBV27,ASSFAGSHTFNEQF
TRBJ1-4,TRBV5-4,ASSSLPGEKLF
TRBJ1-2,TRBV6-5,ASSYREGGYGYT
TRBJ1-5,TRBV6-5,ASSYLQGGNQPQH
TRBJ2-5,TRBV19,ASSRGQGYQETQY
TRBJ1-2,TRBV28,ASSPSWGEDYGYT
TRBJ2-5,TRBV11-1,ASSLFHGTGETQY
TRBJ2-2,TRBV21-1,ASSFRTANTGELF
TRBJ2-6,TRBV6-6,ASSLVGARGANVLT
TRBJ2-3,TRBV5-4,ASSLYVSTQY
TRBJ2-7,TRBV7-2,ASSSDLTSFTYEQY
TRBJ1-2,TRBV4-1,ASSLTLGPKVYGYT
TRBJ2-1,TRBV18,ASSPGTSGGNEQF
TRBJ1-2,TRBV4-3,ASSQSGLTGRYGYT
TRBJ1-1,TRBV18,ASSIRPVGSEAF
TRBJ1-1,TRBV28,ASSLPGSGNTEAF
TRBJ2-7,TRBV11-2,ASSFLPSYEQY
TRBJ2-7,TRBV7-9,ASSLIGGFYEQY
TRBJ2-7,TRBV5-4,ASSLGGGSAYEQY
TRBJ1-1,TRBV2,ASHVRGNTEAF
TRBJ2-7,TRBV5-1,ASSRKGQGLAYEQY
TRBJ2-5,TRBV7-2,ASSLPQGGGRFKETQY
TRBJ2-3,TRBV5-6,ASSSVPTSTDTQY